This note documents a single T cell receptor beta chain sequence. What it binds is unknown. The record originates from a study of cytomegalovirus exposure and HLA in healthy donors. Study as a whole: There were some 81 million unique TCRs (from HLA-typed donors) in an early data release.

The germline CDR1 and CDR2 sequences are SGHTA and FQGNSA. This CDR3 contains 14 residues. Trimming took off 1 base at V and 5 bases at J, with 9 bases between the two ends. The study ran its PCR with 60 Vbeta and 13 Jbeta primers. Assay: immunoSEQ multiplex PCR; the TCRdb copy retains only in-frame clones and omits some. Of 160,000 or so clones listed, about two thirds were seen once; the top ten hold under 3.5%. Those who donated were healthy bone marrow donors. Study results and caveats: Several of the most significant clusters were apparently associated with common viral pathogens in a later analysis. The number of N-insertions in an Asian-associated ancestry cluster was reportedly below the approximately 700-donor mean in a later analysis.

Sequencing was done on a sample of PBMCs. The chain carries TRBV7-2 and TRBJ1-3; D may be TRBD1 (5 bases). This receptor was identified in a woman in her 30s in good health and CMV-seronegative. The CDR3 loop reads CASSLEQARNTIYF. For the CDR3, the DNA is TGTGCCAGCAGCTTAGAACAGGCGCGAAACACCATATATTTT.